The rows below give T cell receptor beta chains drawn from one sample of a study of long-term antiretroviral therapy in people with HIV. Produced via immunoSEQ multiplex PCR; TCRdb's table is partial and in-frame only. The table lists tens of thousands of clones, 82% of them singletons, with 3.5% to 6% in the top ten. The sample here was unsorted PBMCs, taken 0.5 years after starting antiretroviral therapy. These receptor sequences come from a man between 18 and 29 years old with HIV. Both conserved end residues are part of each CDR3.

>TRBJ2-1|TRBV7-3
CASSQDQHNEQFF
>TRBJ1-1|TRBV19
CASSIPPLNTEAFF
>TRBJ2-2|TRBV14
CASSLGEYSGSPGELFF
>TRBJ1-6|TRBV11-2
CASSLGGSHNSPLHF
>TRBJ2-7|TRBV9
CASSVNWTEQYF
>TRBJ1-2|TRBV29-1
CSARGGQGYTF
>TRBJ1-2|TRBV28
CASSSAGVMNYGYTF
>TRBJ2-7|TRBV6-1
CASSGGQGLYEQYF
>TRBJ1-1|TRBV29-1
CSVITGTINTEAFF
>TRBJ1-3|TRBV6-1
CASSEVGVSGNTIYF
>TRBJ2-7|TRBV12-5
CASGLVRGGRGSYEQYF
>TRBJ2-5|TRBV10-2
CASSELETQYF
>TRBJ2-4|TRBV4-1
CASSQGVTGGKIDIQYF
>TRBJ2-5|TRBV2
CASSVGLAGPGETQYF
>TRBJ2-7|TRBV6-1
CASSERQRSYEQYF
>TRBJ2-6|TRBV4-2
CASSQDFGSGANVLTF
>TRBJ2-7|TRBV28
CASSLGDEQYF
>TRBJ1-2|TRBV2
CASSERQGLSVRGYTF
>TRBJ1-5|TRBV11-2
CASSEDRDQPQHF
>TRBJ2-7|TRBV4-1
CASSQDWFAGDFVWEQYF